Listed here are 31 T cell receptor beta chains from one sample, sequenced in a study of molecular identifiers for immune sequencing clone quantification. TCRdb passed the PCR reads through MiXCR, listing each CDR3 protein once. The data show approximately 590,000 distinct CDR3 sequences, with over 25% seen just once and about 0.78% held by the top ten. Sequenced material: naive CD8+ T cells from blood, with Jurkat cell RNA spiked in. Subset defined: FACS-sorted CD8+CD4-CCR7+CD45RA+ naive T cells. Receptors were obtained from a human donor in good health. Some libraries in this study had Jurkat cell RNA spiked in.

For this clonotype: Being one base from a much bigger clone, this may be a read error. V and J are TRBV2 and TRBJ1-2; D is undetermined. The V end lost 6 bases, the J end lost 0 bases, and 8 bases lay between the germline ends. Per germline, CDR1 SNHLY and CDR2 FYNNEI. This CDR3 is built from 13 residues. The DNA of the CDR3 is TGTGCCAGCAGGGACGAAGCTAACTATGGCTACACCTTC. Encoded protein: CASRDEANYGYTF.

Concerning this clonotype: This sequence may be a read error, since a much larger clone differs from it by one base. The chain carries TRBV6-5 and TRBJ1-1; D ambiguous. This CDR3 region has 15 residues. Per the germline V gene, CDR1 is MNHEY and CDR2 is SVGAGI. The DNA for the CDR3 is TGTGCCAGCAGTTACCTTATTCAGAAGAACACTGACGCTTTCTTT. Translating gives CASSYLIQKNTDAFF.

V gene TRBV6-2 or TRBV6-3 combines with J gene TRBJ2-2, with 13 bases aligning to TRBD2. The CDR3 totals 18 residues. After removal of 6 bases from V and 0 bases from J, the junction contained 7 bases not matched to a gene. Germline V gene sequence: CDR1 MNHEY, CDR2 SVGEGT. The CDR3, as DNA: TGTGCCAGCAGACCTACTAGCGGGAGGGCCCCGAACACCGGGGAGCTGTTTTTT. Translating it yields CASRPTSGRAPNTGELFF.

A remark on this clonotype: This may be a read error: a much more frequent sequence differs by one nucleotide. This sequence joins TRBV5-1 and TRBJ2-2; 9 nucleotides match TRBD1. The CDR3 has 16 amino acids. Germline V lookup: CDR1 SGHRS, CDR2 YFSETQ. Trimming removed 2 bases from V and 4 bases from J; junction bases left unmatched: 6. CDR3 amino acids: CASSFTGGACTGELFF. The CDR3 DNA follows: TGCGCCAGCAGCTTTACAGGGGGCGCGTGCACCGGGGAGCTGTTTTTT.

The V call is TRBV10-3, the J call TRBJ2-7, with TRBD1 as a possible D gene (6 bases). Germline assignment: CDR1 ENHRY and CDR2 SYGVKD. The CDR3 runs 12 residues. V lost 10 bases, J lost 5 bases, and 15 bases lay in between. The DNA of the CDR3 is TGTGCCACCGGGGAGACAGGCAACGAGCAGTACTTC. As protein: CATGETGNEQYF.

This clonotype turned up a few times. No conserved phenylalanine or tryptophan is present at the end of the CDR3, so a read error is the likely explanation. No DNA is shown, since the ends of the CDR3 on it are uncertain; the CDR3 is the one TCRdb lists. The chain employs TRBV12-3 or TRBV12-4 and TRBJ2-7. The CDR3 is 12 residues long, counting both termini. The CDR3 region is CASSLGRGYEQY.

As for this clonotype: A read error may explain this, as a much larger clone is one base away. The rearrangement uses TRBV6-6 and TRBJ2-7, with 7 bases aligning to TRBD1. The CDR3 sequence is 12 residues long. V was pared by 10 bases and J by 6 bases, with 9 bases of the junction left unmatched. Germline V gene sequence: CDR1 MNHNY, CDR2 SVGAGI (reference sequence). CDR3 sequence (DNA): TGTGCCAACAGATTCACAGGGGCCGAGCAGTACTTC. Its translation is CANRFTGAEQYF.

There are many counts of this clonotype. The rearrangement joins TRBV6-2 or TRBV6-3 to TRBJ1-1, with unresolved D. Germline CDR1 is MNHEY and CDR2 is SVGEGT. The length of the CDR3 is 10 residues. V was cut by 6 bases and J by 12 bases, with 11 bases left in between. DNA for the CDR3: TGTGCCAGCAGCCACGGACTTACTTTCTTT. It is translated as CASSHGLTFF.

This clonotype occurred a few times. The rearrangement uses TRBV28 and TRBJ2-7; D gene uncertain. Germline values: CDR1 MDHEN, CDR2 SYDVKM. There are 15 residues in the CDR3. V was trimmed by 2 bases and J by 0 bases, leaving 11 bases between them. The CDR3 nucleotides read TGTGCCAGCAGTTTAATCTACTCCGACTCCTACGAGCAGTACTTC. It codes for CASSLIYSDSYEQYF.

This clonotype occurred a few times. The rearrangement uses TRBV27 and TRBJ1-1; 11 bases are a match to TRBD1. The CDR3 length is 17 residues. In germline, CDR1 is MNHEY, CDR2 SMNVEV (reference sequence). The junction had 3 bases not matched to a gene; V was cut back by 0 bases and J by 0 bases. DNA for the CDR3: TGTGCCAGCAGTTTATCCGGACAGGGGGCGGTGAACACTGAAGCTTTCTTT. Residues: CASSLSGQGAVNTEAFF.

This clonotype was seen many times. V and J are TRBV29-1 and TRBJ2-2; D is perhaps TRBD1 (6 bases). The CDR3 length is 13 residues. The V end was cut by 7 bases, the J end by 2 bases, with 11 bases between. Looked up from germline, CDR1 is SQVTM and CDR2 is ANQGSEA. CDR3 bases: TGCAGCGCCGAGGACAGCAACACCGGGGAGCTGTTTTTT. The encoded protein is CSAEDSNTGELFF.

This clonotype has at least ten counts. The chain employs TRBV7-9 and TRBJ2-6; no firm D call. Germline assignment: CDR1 SEHNR and CDR2 FQNEAQ (reference sequence). The V end was cut by 5 bases, the J end by 3 bases, with 8 bases between. This CDR3 region has 14 residues. The CDR3: CASSLDVGANVLTF. In nucleotides, the CDR3 is TGTGCCAGCAGCCTTGATGTTGGGGCCAACGTCCTGACTTTC.

A few counts support this clonotype. The gene calls are TRBV4-3 and TRBJ1-1; 9 bases map to TRBD1. The length of the CDR3 is 13 residues. CDR1 and CDR2 from the germline V gene are LGHNA and YSLEER. With 8 bases clipped from V and 7 bases from J, the junction kept 8 bases outside the gene matches. The CDR3 DNA is TGCGCCAGCCAAGCGGACAGGGGTGTTGAAGCTTTCTTT. Protein product: CASQADRGVEAFF.

Turning to this clonotype: One junction end does not reproduce the germline sequence, and a read error may be involved. The chain combines TRBV6-5 with TRBJ1-1; no definite D call. The CDR3 loop spans 11 amino acids. Germline CDR1 reads MNHEY; CDR2 reads SVGAGI. CDR3 bases: TGTGCCAGCAGTTACCGTACTGAAGCTCTCTTT. It encodes CASSYRTEALF.

The chain has TRBV7-3 and TRBJ2-5; 7 nucleotides line up with TRBD2. Germline V gives CDR1 SGHTA, CDR2 FQGTGA. The CDR3 is 15 amino acids. Losses at the gene ends were 10 bases for V and 2 bases for J; bases not matched to a gene: 13. For the CDR3, the DNA is TGTGCCATCGCCTCTAAGCGGGAAGAACAAGAGACCCAGTACTTC. Translation: CAIASKREEQETQYF. Using reference TRBV7-3 and TRBJ2-5 for the parts outside the CDR3, the full variable domain is GAGVSQTPSNKVTEKGKYVELRCDPISGHTALYWYRQSLGQGPEFLIYFQGTGAADDSGLPNDRFFAVRPEGSVSTLKIQRTERGDSAVYLCAIASKREEQETQYFGPGTRLLVL.

This clonotype was seen more than once but under ten times. The CDR3 nucleotides are TGTGCCAGCAGTTTCCGACCCAATGAAAAACTGTTTTTT. This sequence encodes CASSFRPNEKLFF. J is TRBJ1-4 and V is TRBV27; no reliable D call. This CDR3 spans 13 amino acids. Trimming pared 3 bases from V and 5 bases from J, leaving 7 bases between. CDR1 is MNHEY and CDR2 is SMNVEV in the germline V gene (reference sequence). Using reference TRBV27 and TRBJ1-4 for the parts outside the CDR3, the full variable domain is EAQVTQNPRYLITVTGKKLTVTCSQNMNHEYMSWYRQDPGLGLRQIYYSMNVEVTDKGDVPEGYKVSRKEKRNFPLILESPSPNQTSLYFCASSFRPNEKLFFGSGTQLSVL.

V gene TRBV12-3 or TRBV12-4 combines with J gene TRBJ2-1; D tentatively reads TRBD1 or TRBD2 (5 bases each). The germline V and J ends were trimmed by 5 bases and 8 bases, with 10 bases remaining between them. The CDR3 has 12 residues. For the CDR3, the DNA is TGTGCCAGCAGTGTACGGGGCGATGAGCAGTTCTTC. It translates to CASSVRGDEQFF.

At least ten counts were recorded for this clonotype. The chain combines TRBV4-3 with TRBJ1-2, with 8 bases that match TRBD1. The CDR3 is 16 residues long. Germline values: CDR1 LGHNA, CDR2 YSLEER. The V segment lost 0 bases and the J segment 2 bases; nucleotides outside the gene matches: 5. CDR3 sequence reads: CASSQDWQGANYGYTF. The CDR3 region has the DNA TGCGCCAGCAGCCAAGATTGGCAGGGGGCGAACTATGGCTACACCTTC.

Regarding this clonotype: A much larger clone sits a single nucleotide away, making a read error possible. V and J are TRBV6-5 and TRBJ1-5; D not certain. Looked up from germline, CDR1 is MNHEY and CDR2 is SVGAGI. The CDR3 has 14 residues. CDR3 coding DNA: TGTGCCAGCAGCCGCGGACTGAGCACTCAGCCCCAGCATTTT. This encodes CASSRGLSTQPQHF.

Comments on this clonotype: A much larger clone lies a single base off, so this may be a read error. The J gene is TRBJ2-7, the V gene TRBV5-1; perhaps TRBD1 as D (5 bases). Germline V lookup: CDR1 SGHRS, CDR2 YFSETQ. Trimming removed 4 bases from V and 6 bases from J, with 14 bases in between. The CDR3 sequence is 13 residues long. CDR3 coding DNA: TGCGCCAGCAGCCCGACAGTCGCCTGCGAGCAGTACTTC. Translating gives CASSPTVACEQYF.

This clonotype was recorded a few times. V is TRBV7-3 and J is TRBJ2-3; TRBD2 matches at 7 bases. Trimming at V came to 1 base and at J to 6 bases, leaving 4 bases not matched to a gene. The germline V gene has CDR1 SGHTA and CDR2 FQGTGA. This CDR3 has 14 residues. The CDR3 DNA reads as TGTGCCAGCAGCTTAAGCGGGGGAGGGGATACGCAGTATTTT. Its protein product is CASSLSGGGDTQYF.

Only a few counts were recorded for this clonotype. The chain has TRBV7-9 and TRBJ1-2; D unresolved. The CDR3 has 13 amino acids. Germline V gives CDR1 SEHNR, CDR2 FQNEAQ (reference sequence). The germline V and J ends were trimmed by 4 bases and 2 bases, with 8 bases remaining between them. CDR3 in DNA: TGTGCCAGCAGCTCAGTGATGAACTATGGCTACACCTTC. Residues: CASSSVMNYGYTF.

As to this clonotype: This likely comes from a read error, as the CDR3 has no conserved phenylalanine or tryptophan at its end. This chain connects TRBV30 to TRBJ1-2; 7 bases match TRBD1. Per the germline V gene, CDR1 is GTSNPN and CDR2 is SVGIG (reference sequence). The CDR3 loop spans 16 amino acids. The CDR3 sequence: CTWREPGTALGYGYTL. The CDR3 DNA reads TGTACCTGGAGAGAACCCGGGACAGCCCTTGGGTATGGCTACACCCTC.

A few counts support this clonotype. This chain connects TRBV2 to TRBJ2-1; 7 positions match TRBD1. The CDR3 has 15 residues. After removal of 3 bases from V and 8 bases from J, the junction contained 10 bases not matched to a gene. Germline lookup yields CDR1 SNHLY and CDR2 FYNNEI. In DNA form, the CDR3 reads TGTGCCAGCAGTGAGCTAGGGGGCCCCCTACATGAGCAGTTCTTC. Translating it yields CASSELGGPLHEQFF.

This clonotype was detected ten times or more. The V call is TRBV7-2, the J call TRBJ2-5, with D perhaps TRBD2 (5 bases). Trimming took 4 bases from V and 0 from J, leaving 6 bases between them. CDR1 and CDR2 from the germline V gene are SGHTA and FQGNSA. The CDR3 has 13 amino acids. The CDR3 DNA follows: TGTGCCAGCAGCTACGGGGACCAAGAGACCCAGTACTTC. Amino acid sequence: CASSYGDQETQYF.

In this sample, this clonotype turned up many times. This rearrangement joins TRBV20-1 to TRBJ2-7, with TRBD1 matching 9 bases. This CDR3 is 13 amino acids long. V shed 5 bases and J 4 bases; nucleotides not matched to a gene: 6. Germline V gives CDR1 DFQATT, CDR2 SNEGSKA (reference sequence). The CDR3 DNA reads as TGCAGTGCTTGGGACAGGGTAACGTACGAGCAGTACTTC. This codes for CSAWDRVTYEQYF.

The chain carries TRBV7-2 and TRBJ2-3; 8 bases match TRBD2. The V and J ends lost 1 base and 10 bases, in that order; junction bases with no gene match: 22. CDR1 and CDR2 (germline): SGHTA, FQGNSA. This CDR3 is built from 19 residues. CDR3 DNA sequence: TGTGCCAGCAGCTTAGGTCTAGCGGGCGCCTCCCCCCCTTCAGCTCCGCAGTATTTT. Its translation: CASSLGLAGASPPSAPQYF.

Note on this clonotype: Just one base apart from a much larger clone, this may be a read error. The CDR3 here is CSVGPGLTYGFTF. CDR3 in DNA: TGCAGCGTCGGACCGGGACTTACCTATGGCTTCACCTTC. The V gene is TRBV29-1, the J gene TRBJ1-2; perhaps TRBD1 as D (5 bases). Germline CDR1 reads SQVTM; CDR2 reads ANQGSEA. This CDR3 is 13 amino acids long.

In its sample, this clonotype was seen many times. The DNA for the CDR3 is TGTGCCAGCAGTTTAGTTCGGACTGAAGCTTTCTTT. Its translation: CASSLVRTEAFF. This chain uses TRBV12-3 or TRBV12-4 with TRBJ1-1; the D is unclear. V was shortened by 1 base and J by 5 bases, with 5 bases between the two germline ends. This CDR3 is built from 12 residues.

This clonotype was picked up many times. The chain recombines TRBV4-1 with TRBJ2-3; 12 bases map to TRBD2. V lost 2 bases and J lost 0; bases outside the gene matches: 6. Looked up from germline, CDR1 is MGHRA and CDR2 is YSYEKL. This CDR3 has 18 residues. CDR3 coding DNA: TGCGCCAGCAGCCAAACTAGCGGGGGGACCACTAGCACAGATACGCAGTATTTT. Translation gives CASSQTSGGTTSTDTQYF.

In its sample, this clonotype was seen many times. The J gene is TRBJ2-7, the V gene TRBV10-3; D is unresolved. Germline-derived CDR1 and CDR2 are ENHRY and SYGVKD. The CDR3 covers 16 residues. Trimming removed 3 bases at V and 0 bases at J, with 15 bases between. CDR3 region: CAISDPGQVNSYEQYF. The CDR3 bases are TGTGCCATCAGTGACCCCGGGCAGGTCAACTCCTACGAGCAGTACTTC.